The entry that follows covers one T cell receptor beta chain sequence. Antigen: not known. This sample was included in a study of CD8+ T cells in alopecia areata. Study findings and constraints: Among the top 100, expanded CD8+ clones, as well as scalp clonality, were significantly decreased by tofacitinib.

This CDR3 is 15 amino acids long. CDR1 and CDR2 (germline): MGHRA, YSYEKL. The V and J ends lost 5 bases and 6 bases, in that order; junction bases with no gene match: 9. Regarding treatment: oral pan-JAK inhibitor, 5-10 mg twice daily. Sequencing relied on a cDNA template that was reverse transcribed from extracted RNA. Method: immunoSEQ multiplex PCR; TCRdb's copy keeps in-frame clones and lacks some. Of about 140,000 clones listed, approximately 86% were seen once; the top ten hold less than 15%. This specimen was CD8+ T cells sorted from blood, taken at week 4, from a patient treated with tofacitinib. The sequence derives from a human donor with alopecia areata. This chain uses TRBV4-1 with TRBJ2-2; 7 bases fit TRBD1. This CDR3 reads CASSSIDRAPGELFF. CDR3 DNA: TGCGCCAGCAGCTCGATCGACAGGGCTCCCGGGGAGCTGTTTTTT.